This T cell receptor beta chain stems from a study of beta chain features in type 1 diabetes (dated by TCRdb to 2016 to 2019). About the full investigation: Mean age, gender distribution, total cell number and subset yield did not differ between patients and healthy donors. A total of around 110,000,000 sorted cells were examined across all samples, and RNA yield correlated strongly with the number of cells per subset. In the study, recently diagnosed type 1 diabetes patients and matched healthy donors were compared on the TCRB repertoires of their sorted circulating CD4+ T cell subsets. Whereas all 30 or so donors provided naive and central memory subsets, regulatory and stem cell-like memory subsets were isolated from just 8 patients and roughly eight healthy donors. The full study reports these points: The naive, central memory and regulatory TCRB repertoires appeared to resemble one another more closely among patients than among healthy donors. Only small numbers of individuals were included in the HLA sub-analyses, which left unresolved whether HLA type had any influence on TCRB rearrangement. Shorter templates might have been favored by PCR, but patient and control samples were amplified and corrected together, so both groups would have been affected equally by any skew. Fewer insertions and more nucleotide deletions at VDJ recombination sites were observed in patients with type 1 diabetes, implying thymic rearrangement abnormalities. Because cDNA was sequenced instead of genomic DNA, activated cells with high expression could be over-represented, although the groups did not differ in activation or CD3 levels. In all four CD4+ subsets, TCRB CDR3 length was moderately but significantly shorter in type 1 diabetes patients.

The entire amount of isolated RNA was reverse transcribed using the High Capacity cDNA Reverse Transcription Kit, so the sequenced TCRB transcripts were expressed ones. Deep immunoSEQ sequencing was applied to naive, central memory and regulatory T cell samples, giving an average of about 3.7 million total reads per sample. After sorted cells were lysed in RLT buffer, RNA was extracted with DNase-treated RNeasy Micro or Mini kits, with the choice depending on cell number. Each cell subset was processed on its own to prevent cross-contamination, while patient and healthy donor samples were processed together. TCRB sequences were amplified from cDNA with the immunoSEQ multiplex PCR, producing 87-bp fragments spanning the CDR3 region. Sequencing of the amplicons was done on the Illumina HiSeq platform. Regarding the original processing steps: PCR bias was computationally corrected using synthetic template baselines, reads within Hamming distance 2 were collapsed, and singletons that could not be merged were discarded. By aligning reads against IMGT, V, D and J genes, CDR3 length, and insertions or deletions at six rearrangement sites were assigned. Within each subset, clonotype counts were normalized to sorted cell number, and only after that were true diversity and Gini coefficients computed with the tcR R package. The overlap coefficient, calculated on TCRB nucleotide sequences, was used to quantify repertoire sharing. TCRdb holds this immuneACCESS table with in-frame rearrangements only. Some clones are missing; in checked studies, unresolved V genes explain under half, and the rest has no known cause. V, J and clone size are taken as reported in that table, and D and trimming were inferred from the DNA itself. The sample contains some 160,000 clones, approximately 10% of them found a single time. The top ten constitute roughly 0.72% of the sample.

From each donor, a single peripheral blood sample of 100 to 150 mL on average was drawn into heparinised tubes. Using a panel that included CD45RO, CCR7, CD25, CD127, CD95 and CD27, naive, central memory, regulatory and stem cell-like memory CD4+ T cells were sorted on a BD FACSAria II. Every sorted population had a purity above 95%. PBMCs were isolated immediately by Lymphoprep density gradient centrifugation and stained directly without culture. So that batch effects would be minimized, each experiment stained and sorted samples in pairs, pairing one healthy donor with one patient. This clone was observed a handful of times. The clone's antigen remains unknown. Base qualities are missing; no much larger clone stands one base away. The material sequenced was central memory CD4+ T cells from blood. The TCR was taken from a woman aged 25 to 39 with type 1 diabetes.

The DNA sequence is as follows: TGTGCCAGCAGTTTACCCCTCGTAGCTGATGGGGCCAACGTCCTGACTTTC. This codes for CASSLPLVADGANVLTF. The chain is assembled from TRBV27 and TRBJ2-6; the D segment cannot be called with confidence. The germline V gene (reference sequence) yields MNHEY for CDR1 and SMNVEV for CDR2. Taken from cysteine to phenylalanine, the CDR3 has 17 residues. The CDR3 DNA has 51 bases and is translated from base 1. Relative to germline, V is 2 bases shorter and J is 3 bases shorter, with 14 bases between their ends.